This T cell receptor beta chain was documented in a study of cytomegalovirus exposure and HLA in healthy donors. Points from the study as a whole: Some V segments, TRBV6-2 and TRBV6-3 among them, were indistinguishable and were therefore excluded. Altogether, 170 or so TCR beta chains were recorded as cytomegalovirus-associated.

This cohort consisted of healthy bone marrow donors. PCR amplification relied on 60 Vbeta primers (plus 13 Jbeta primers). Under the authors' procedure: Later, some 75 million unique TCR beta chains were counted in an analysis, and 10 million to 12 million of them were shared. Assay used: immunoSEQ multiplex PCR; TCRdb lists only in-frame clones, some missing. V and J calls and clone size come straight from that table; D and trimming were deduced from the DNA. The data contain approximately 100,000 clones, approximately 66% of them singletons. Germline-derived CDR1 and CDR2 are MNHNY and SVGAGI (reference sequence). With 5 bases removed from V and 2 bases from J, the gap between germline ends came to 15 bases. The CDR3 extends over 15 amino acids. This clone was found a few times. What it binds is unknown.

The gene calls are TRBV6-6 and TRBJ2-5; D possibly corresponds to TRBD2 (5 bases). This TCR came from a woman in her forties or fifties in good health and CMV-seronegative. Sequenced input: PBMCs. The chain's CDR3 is CASSALAGGQETQYF. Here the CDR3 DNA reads TGTGCCAGCAGTGCGCTAGCAGGTGGTCAAGAGACCCAGTACTTC.